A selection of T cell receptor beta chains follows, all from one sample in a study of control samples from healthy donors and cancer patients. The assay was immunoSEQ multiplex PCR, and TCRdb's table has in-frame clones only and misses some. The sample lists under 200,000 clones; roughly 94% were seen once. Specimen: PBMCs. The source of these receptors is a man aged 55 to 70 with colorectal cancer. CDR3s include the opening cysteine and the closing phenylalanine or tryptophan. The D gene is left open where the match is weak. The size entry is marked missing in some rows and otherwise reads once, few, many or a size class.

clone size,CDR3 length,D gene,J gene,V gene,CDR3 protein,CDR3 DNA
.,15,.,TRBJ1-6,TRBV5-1,CASSDRFTYNSPLHF,TGCGCCAGCAGTGACAGGTTTACCTATAATTCACCCCTCCACTTT
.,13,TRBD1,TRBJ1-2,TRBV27,CASSSQGAGGYTF,TGTGCCAGCAGTAGCCAGGGGGCGGGCGGCTACACCTTC
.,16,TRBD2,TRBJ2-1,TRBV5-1,CASSLVASGGYNEQFF,TGCGCCAGCAGCTTGGTGGCTAGCGGGGGCTACAATGAGCAGTTCTTC
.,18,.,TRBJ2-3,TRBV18,CASSLGPPVVGSTDTQYF,TGTGCCAGCTCACTCGGGCCCCCAGTTGTGGGGAGCACAGATACGCAGTATTTT
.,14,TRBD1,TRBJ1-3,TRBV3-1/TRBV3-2,CASSTPGQGYTIYF,TGTGCCAGCAGCACACCGGGACAGGGGTACACCATATATTTT
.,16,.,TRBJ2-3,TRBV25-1,CASSFIGQGGGDTQYF,TGTGCCAGCAGCTTCATCGGCCAGGGAGGGGGAGATACGCAGTATTTT
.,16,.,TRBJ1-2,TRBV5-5,CASSLLTDGFNYGYTF,TGTGCCAGCAGCCTGTTGACAGACGGATTTAACTATGGCTACACCTTC
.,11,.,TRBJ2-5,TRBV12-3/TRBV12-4,CASSLGETQYF,TGTGCCAGCAGTCTGGGGGAGACCCAGTACTTC
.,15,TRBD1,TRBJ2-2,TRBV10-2,CASRATGVSAGELFF,TGCGCCAGCAGGGCGACAGGGGTTTCGGCCGGGGAGCTGTTTTTT
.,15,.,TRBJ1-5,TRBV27,CASSLSGGSNQPQHF,TGTGCCAGCAGTTTATCAGGAGGAAGCAATCAGCCCCAGCATTTT
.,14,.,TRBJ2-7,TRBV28,CASSPQRDPVEQYF,TGTGCCAGCAGTCCACAGCGAGATCCGGTCGAGCAGTACTTC
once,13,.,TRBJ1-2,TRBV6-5,CASRTGTDYGYTF,TGTGCCAGCAGGACTGGGACCGACTATGGCTACACCTTC
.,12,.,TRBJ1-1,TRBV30,CAWSIGATEAFF,TGTGCCTGGAGTATTGGGGCCACTGAAGCTTTCTTT
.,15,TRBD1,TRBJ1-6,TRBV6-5,CASSYRDRINSPLHF,TGTGCCAGCAGTTACCGGGACAGAATTAATTCACCCCTCCACTTT
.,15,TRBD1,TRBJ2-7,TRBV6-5,CASSSSGTGTYEQYF,TGTGCCAGCAGTTCTTCCGGGACAGGGACCTACGAGCAGTACTTC
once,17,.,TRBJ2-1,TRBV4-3,CASSQAPNLLQGNEQFF,TGCGCCAGCAGCCAAGCTCCCAACCTTTTACAGGGTAATGAGCAGTTCTTC
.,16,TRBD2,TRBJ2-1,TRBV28,CASSPLAGGVYNEQFF,TGTGCCAGCAGTCCGTTAGCGGGGGGAGTCTACAATGAGCAGTTCTTC
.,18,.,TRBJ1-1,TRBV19,CASNRGRGFAAMNTEAFF,TGTGCCAGTAACCGGGGGAGGGGGTTTGCGGCGATGAACACTGAAGCTTTCTTT
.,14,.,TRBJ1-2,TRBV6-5,CASSYSGQLYGYTF,TGTGCCAGCAGTTACTCTGGACAGCTCTATGGCTACACCTTC
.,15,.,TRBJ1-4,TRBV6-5,CASRAQGFTNEKLFF,TGTGCCAGCAGGGCACAGGGTTTTACTAATGAAAAACTGTTTTTT
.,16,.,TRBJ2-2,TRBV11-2,CASSFAAAPSTGELFF,TGTGCCAGCAGCTTCGCGGCGGCCCCCTCCACCGGGGAGCTGTTTTTT
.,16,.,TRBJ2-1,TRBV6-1,CASSVLGSTSYIEQFF,TGTGCCAGCAGTGTTTTGGGGTCCACCTCCTACATTGAGCAGTTCTTC
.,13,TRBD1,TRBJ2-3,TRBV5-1,CASSMTGADTQYF,TGCGCCAGCAGCATGACAGGGGCAGATACGCAGTATTTT
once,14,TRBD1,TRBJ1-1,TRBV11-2,CASSKQGMNTEAFF,TGTGCCAGCAGCAAACAGGGGATGAACACTGAAGCTTTCTTT
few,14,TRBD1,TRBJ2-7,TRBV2,CASSEKQGDYEQYF,TGTGCCAGCAGTGAGAAACAGGGGGACTACGAGCAGTACTTC
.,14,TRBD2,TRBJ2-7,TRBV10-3,CAITSAGATIEQYF,TGTGCCATCACTTCAGCGGGGGCCACCATAGAGCAGTACTTC
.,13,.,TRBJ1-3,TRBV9,CASSGQQGNTIYF,TGTGCCAGCAGCGGACAGCAGGGAAACACCATATATTTT
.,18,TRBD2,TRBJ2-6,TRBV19,CASTMAAGGPSGANVLTF,TGTGCCAGTACTATGGCGGCGGGGGGGCCGAGTGGGGCCAACGTCCTGACTTTC
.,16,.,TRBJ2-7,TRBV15,CATSRTLGLILTEQYF,TGTGCCACCAGCAGGACCCTCGGACTAATTCTTACCGAGCAGTACTTC
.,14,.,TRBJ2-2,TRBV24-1,CATSAPGNTGELFF,TGTGCCACCAGTGCACCAGGGAACACCGGGGAGCTGTTTTTT
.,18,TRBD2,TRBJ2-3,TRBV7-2,CASSLLQVKRGLGDTQYF,TGTGCCAGCAGCTTATTACAGGTTAAGCGGGGACTTGGAGATACGCAGTATTTT
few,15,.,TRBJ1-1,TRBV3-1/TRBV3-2,CASSLRPNLNTEAFF,TGTGCCAGCAGCCTGAGACCTAATTTGAACACTGAAGCTTTCTTT
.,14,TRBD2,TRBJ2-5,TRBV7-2,CASSLNPAGETQYF,TGTGCCAGCAGCTTGAATCCAGCGGGGGAGACCCAGTACTTC
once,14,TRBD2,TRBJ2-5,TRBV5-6,CASSSGLASETQYF,TGTGCCAGCAGCTCGGGACTAGCTTCAGAGACCCAGTACTTC
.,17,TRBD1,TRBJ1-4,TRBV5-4,CASSEGDRPATNEKLFF,TGTGCCAGCAGCGAGGGGGACAGGCCTGCAACTAATGAAAAACTGTTTTTT
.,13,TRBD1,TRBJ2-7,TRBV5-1,CASSYLTGGEQYF,TGCGCCAGCAGCTATCTAACAGGGGGCGAGCAGTACTTC
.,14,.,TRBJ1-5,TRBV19,CASKPGESNQPQHF,TGTGCCAGTAAGCCAGGGGAGAGCAATCAGCCCCAGCATTTT
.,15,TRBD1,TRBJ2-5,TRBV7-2,CASSSRTGFEETQYF,TGTGCCAGCAGCTCCCGGACAGGGTTCGAAGAGACCCAGTACTTC
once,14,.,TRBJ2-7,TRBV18,CASSPPGQGYEQYF,TGTGCCAGCTCACCACCAGGGCAGGGTTACGAGCAGTACTTC
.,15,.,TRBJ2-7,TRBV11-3,CASSLGPEKPYEQYF,TGTGCCAGCAGCTTAGGTCCCGAGAAGCCCTACGAGCAGTACTTC
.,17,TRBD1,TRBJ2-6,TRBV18,CASSPQGAQTGANVLTF,TGTGCCAGCTCACCACAGGGGGCGCAAACTGGGGCCAACGTCCTGACTTTC
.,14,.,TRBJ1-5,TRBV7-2,CASSLVQGDQPQHF,TGTGCCAGCAGCTTAGTACAGGGTGATCAGCCCCAGCATTTT
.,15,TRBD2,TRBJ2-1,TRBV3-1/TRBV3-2,CASSLGGAVTDEQFF,TGTGCCAGCAGCCTCGGGGGGGCGGTTACCGATGAGCAGTTCTTC
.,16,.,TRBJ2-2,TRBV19,CASSPPGLTNTGELFF,TGTGCCAGTAGTCCTCCGGGACTGACGAACACCGGGGAGCTGTTTTTT
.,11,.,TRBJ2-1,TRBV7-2,CASSLKREQFF,TGTGCCAGCAGCTTAAAGAGGGAGCAGTTCTTC